Shown below are 32 T cell receptor beta chains from a single sample sequenced in a study of blood T cells in healthy people across ages. Primers used in a second PCR of about 6 to 11 cycles were a sample-barcoded 5' primer and a J-beta primer mix. TCRdb re-called the 5' RACE reads through MiXCR, storing one row per CDR3 protein. This sample has over a million distinct CDR3 sequences; 42% occur once, and the top ten carry 6.5% to 10%. The sample was blood. These receptors were collected from a woman aged 18-29 years in good health.

V gene TRBV7-9 combines with J gene TRBJ2-5, with 8 bases fitting TRBD2. Trimming removed 1 base from V and 11 bases from J; junction bases left unmatched: 21. There are 18 residues in the CDR3. Germline-derived CDR1 and CDR2 are SEHNR and FQNEAQ (reference sequence). CDR3 amino acids: CASSLGSGGDLIHNEQYF. CDR3 bases: TGTGCCAGCAGCTTAGGGTCCGGGGGGGACCTTATACACAATGAGCAGTACTTC. The full variable domain, with the rest looked up from reference TRBV7-9 and TRBJ2-5, is DTGVSQNPRHKITKRGQNVTFRCDPISEHNRLYWYRQTLGQGPEFLTYFQNEAQLEKSRLLSDRFSAERPKGSFSTLEIQRTEQGDSAMYLCASSLGSGGDLIHNEQYFGPGTRLLVL.

This clonotype turned up a few times. This chain links TRBV2 with TRBJ2-3; D may be TRBD2 (6 bases). The CDR3 totals 13 residues. Germline V gene lookup returns CDR1 SNHLY and CDR2 FYNNEI. Trimming removed 8 bases from V and 2 bases from J, with 11 bases in between. The CDR3 here is CASGGTPTDTQYF. The CDR3 DNA sequence: TGTGCCAGCGGCGGGACTCCCACAGATACGCAGTATTTT. The variable domain in full, with the rest retrieved from reference TRBV2 and TRBJ2-3, is EPEVTQTPSHQVTQMGQEVILRCVPISNHLYFYWYRQILGQKVEFLVSFYNNEISEKSEIFDDQFSVERPDGSNFTLKIRSTKLEDSAMYFCASGGTPTDTQYFGPGTRLTVL.

This clonotype appeared once. The chain combines TRBV5-1 with TRBJ2-3; D is possibly TRBD1 (6 bases). Germline CDR1 is SGHRS and CDR2 is YFSETQ. Trimming removed 4 bases from V and 2 bases from J, with 14 bases in between. The CDR3 length is 15 residues. The CDR3 DNA reads TGCGCCAGCAGCCAAAGTGGACAGTCCACAGATACGCAGTATTTT. Protein: CASSQSGQSTDTQYF. Complete variable domain (other parts from reference TRBV5-1 and TRBJ2-3): KAGVTQTPRYLIKTRGQQVTLSCSPISGHRSVSWYQQTPGQGLQFLFEYFSETQRNKGNFPGRFSGRQFSNSRSEMNVSTLELGDSALYLCASSQSGQSTDTQYFGPGTRLTVL.

This clonotype appeared a few times. The CDR3 loop reads CASSSISIHAENQPQHF. The CDR3 nucleotides read TGTGCCAGCAGTTCTATAAGTATACACGCCGAAAATCAGCCCCAGCATTTT. The genes are TRBV27 and TRBJ1-5; D unclear. The ends were cut back, 4 bases at V and 4 bases at J, with 20 bases in the middle. The CDR3 length is 17 residues. From germline, CDR1 is MNHEY and CDR2 SMNVEV (reference sequence).

V usage is TRBV20-1 and J usage is TRBJ2-3; weak D call: TRBD2 (5 bases). The length of the CDR3 is 13 residues. From germline, CDR1 is DFQATT and CDR2 SNEGSKA (reference sequence). The CDR3 DNA sequence: TGCAGCCTGCCCCGGGGTGGCACAGATACGCAGTATTTT. Its translation: CSLPRGGTDTQYF.

The genes are TRBV29-1 and TRBJ1-2; D unclear. This CDR3 region has 14 residues. The V gene lost 2 bases and the J gene lost 6 bases, with 16 bases spanning the gap. Germline V CDR1 and CDR2: SQVTM, ANQGSEA. CDR3 sequence: CSVERPDPFDGYTF. The CDR3 DNA reads TGCAGCGTTGAAAGGCCAGACCCCTTCGATGGCTACACCTTC.

This clonotype appeared a few times. J is TRBJ1-4 and V is TRBV9; D ambiguous. The CDR3 consists of 16 residues. Looked up from germline, CDR1 is SGDLS and CDR2 is YYNGEE. The V end lost 2 bases, the J end lost 4 bases, and 15 bases lay between the germline ends. CDR3 protein: CASSVDPQADNEKLFF. CDR3 nucleotide sequence: TGTGCCAGCAGCGTGGATCCGCAGGCTGATAATGAAAAACTGTTTTTT. Drawing the rest from reference TRBV9 and TRBJ1-4, the complete variable domain is DSGVTQTPKHLITATGQRVTLRCSPRSGDLSVYWYQQSLDQGLQFLIQYYNGEERAKGNILERFSAQQFPDLHSELNLSSLELGDSALYFCASSVDPQADNEKLFFGSGTQLSVL.

V is TRBV6-1 and J is TRBJ1-5; D gene unclear. CDR1 and CDR2 from the germline V gene are MNHNS and SASEGT. V lost 10 bases and J 5 bases, leaving 18 bases between the germline ends. The CDR3 totals 14 residues. CDR3 in DNA: TGTGCCACGGAGACCCAAAGAGACGATCAGCCCCAGCATTTT. Translating it yields CATETQRDDQPQHF.

The chain joins TRBV29-1 to TRBJ1-1; possible D gene TRBD1, 6 bases. The CDR3 extends over 16 amino acids. V lost 7 bases to trimming and J lost 0 bases, with 21 bases between them. Per the germline V gene, CDR1 is SQVTM and CDR2 is ANQGSEA. CDR3 region: CSAAGATEVLNTEAFF. The CDR3 nucleotides are TGCAGCGCGGCAGGGGCTACTGAGGTTTTGAACACTGAAGCTTTCTTT.

The sample holds a few counts of this clonotype. This chain joins TRBV7-8 and TRBJ1-5; D perhaps matches TRBD1 (6 bases). Germline CDR1 SGHVS, CDR2 FQNEAQ. The CDR3 runs to 13 residues. The V end was cut by 4 bases, the J end by 7 bases, with 11 bases between. In DNA form, the CDR3 reads TGTGCCAGCAGCTGGGGGCAGGAACAGCCCCAGCATTTT. This gives the protein CASSWGQEQPQHF.

CDR3 DNA: TGTGCCAGCCGAAGAGAGACCACAGATACGCAGTATTTT. Translated, it gives CASRRETTDTQYF. The V call is TRBV2, the J call TRBJ2-3; D remains ambiguous. The CDR3 spans 13 residues. CDR1 SNHLY and CDR2 FYNNEI come from the germline V gene. V lost 8 bases and J 2 bases, leaving 11 bases between the germline ends.

This chain joins TRBV2 and TRBJ2-1, with 12 bases lining up with TRBD1. Germline V gives CDR1 SNHLY, CDR2 FYNNEI. The CDR3 contains 14 residues. V lost 3 bases, J lost 15 bases, and 9 bases stayed unmatched. Here the CDR3 DNA reads TGTGCCAGCAGTGATGGGACAGGGGGCAATCGGGTGTTCTTC. Protein: CASSDGTGGNRVFF.

The DNA for the CDR3 is TGTGCCAGCAGCTTAGGGCTAGCGGAGTACCATGAGCAGTTCTTC. It yields the protein CASSLGLAEYHEQFF. V is TRBV7-3 and J is TRBJ2-1; TRBD2 matches at 7 bases. The CDR3 spans 15 residues. The V gene's germline CDR1 is SGHTA and CDR2 FQGTGA. The trim removed 2 bases at V and 8 bases at J, leaving 9 bases unmatched.

This clonotype was seen only a few times. CDR3 in amino acids: CASSQGLQGGTYNEQFF. CDR3 nucleotide sequence: TGCGCCAGCAGCCAAGGTCTACAGGGGGGAACCTACAATGAGCAGTTCTTC. The chain recombines TRBV4-1 with TRBJ2-1, with 8 bases that match TRBD1. Germline-derived CDR1 and CDR2 are MGHRA and YSYEKL. The CDR3 extends over 17 amino acids. Unmatched junction bases numbered 7, after V lost 1 base and J lost 2 bases.

The gene calls are TRBV20-1 and TRBJ2-3; TRBD2 is a possible D gene (6 bases). Deletions cut 3 bases from V and 0 bases from J, with 10 bases between. The CDR3 consists of 14 residues. CDR1 DFQATT and CDR2 SNEGSKA come from the germline V gene (reference sequence). CDR3 in amino acids: CSASLGTSTDTQYF. The CDR3 nucleotides read TGCAGTGCTAGTTTGGGGACTAGCACAGATACGCAGTATTTT.

This clonotype occurred a few times. The chain uses TRBV12-3 or TRBV12-4 and TRBJ2-3; TRBD2 aligns across 7 bases. The length of the CDR3 is 13 residues. V was clipped by 6 bases and J by 4 bases; unmatched bases: 4. CDR3 DNA: TGTGCCAGCAGCCCCGGGGGGTCAGATACGCAGTATTTT. This translates into CASSPGGSDTQYF.

This chain connects TRBV10-1 to TRBJ2-2; D unclear. CDR3 size: 13 residues. V lost 7 bases and J 4 bases, leaving 10 bases between the germline ends. Germline V CDR1 and CDR2: WNHNN, SYGVQD (reference sequence). The CDR3 region is CASTGSSTGELFF. DNA of the CDR3: TGCGCCAGCACCGGCTCATCCACCGGGGAGCTGTTTTTT.

This chain uses TRBV28 with TRBJ1-2, with D tentatively TRBD1 (5 bases). Trimming stripped 1 base from V and 6 bases from J, with 21 bases between. Germline loops: CDR1 MDHEN, CDR2 SYDVKM. CDR3 size: 17 residues. As DNA, the CDR3 is TGTGCCAGCAGTTTATATTCGTCGGTGGGGCAGGATAATGGCTACACCTTC. Translating it yields CASSLYSSVGQDNGYTF.

The chain couples TRBV11-2 to TRBJ1-1, with 10 bases lining up with TRBD1. The CDR3 sequence is 14 residues long. V was pared by 5 bases and J by 11 bases, with 11 bases of the junction left unmatched. Germline-derived CDR1 and CDR2 are SGHAT and FQNNGV. CDR3 nucleotide sequence: TGTGCCAGCAGCCAGACAGGGGGCGCGTCGGATGCTTTCTTT. Its protein is CASSQTGGASDAFF. The full variable domain, completed using reference TRBV11-2 and TRBJ1-1, is EAGVAQSPRYKIIEKRQSVAFWCNPISGHATLYWYQQILGQGPKLLIQFQNNGVVDDSQLPKDRFSAERLKGVDSTLKIQPAKLEDSAVYLCASSQTGGASDAFFGQGTRLTVV.

Concerning this clonotype: A much larger clone differs from this one at a single base, so this may be a read error. The chain uses TRBV3-1 and TRBJ1-1; 9 bases are a match to TRBD1. J lost 5 bases, V lost 5 bases, and 6 bases had no gene match. Germline V gene sequence: CDR1 LGHDT, CDR2 YNNKEL (reference sequence). The CDR3 extends over 14 amino acids. CDR3 loop: CASSRTGVATEAFF. CDR3 coding DNA: TGTGCCAGCAGCAGGACAGGGGTTGCGACTGAAGCTTTCTTT.

CDR3 nucleotides: TGTGCCAGCAGCCAAGACACCGGGACAGGCTACTATGGCTACACCTTC. This codes for CASSQDTGTGYYGYTF. The chain recombines TRBV4-2 with TRBJ1-2; 8 bases match TRBD1. Germline CDR1 reads LGHNA; CDR2 reads YNFKEQ. After removal of 0 bases from V and 3 bases from J, the junction contained 6 bases not matched to a gene. CDR3 length equals 16 residues.

This clonotype was found a few times. V is TRBV5-6 and J is TRBJ2-3; 7 bases are a match to TRBD1. The CDR3 spans 15 residues. Germline V CDR1 and CDR2: SGHDT, YYEEEE. Trimming at V came to 7 bases and at J to 1 base, leaving 9 bases not matched to a gene. The CDR3, as DNA: TGTGCCAGCGGTGAACAGGGGCAGGGCACAGATACGCAGTATTTT. Translated, it gives CASGEQGQGTDTQYF.

The chain couples TRBV7-9 to TRBJ2-3; 7 nucleotides line up with TRBD1. Per the germline V gene, CDR1 is SEHNR and CDR2 is FQNEAQ (reference sequence). The V segment lost 5 bases and the J segment 4 bases; nucleotides outside the gene matches: 6. The CDR3 extends over 14 amino acids. CDR3 loop: CASSQGQHPDTQYF. For the CDR3, the DNA is TGTGCCAGCAGCCAGGGACAGCACCCAGATACGCAGTATTTT.

Concerning this clonotype: Germline is not matched at one junction end, which may reflect a read error. The chain couples TRBV2 to TRBJ2-2; TRBD2 might be the D (5 bases). This CDR3 contains 13 residues. Per germline, CDR1 SNHLY and CDR2 FYNNEI. The CDR3 protein is CAGSEARAGELFF. The CDR3 DNA reads TGTGCCGGCAGTGAAGCGAGGGCCGGGGAGCTGTTTTTT.

The chain joins TRBV30 to TRBJ1-2; D perhaps matches TRBD1 (5 bases). Germline assignment: CDR1 GTSNPN and CDR2 SVGIG (reference sequence). Trimming took 5 bases from V and 5 from J, leaving 18 bases between them. This CDR3 has 14 residues. As DNA, the CDR3 is TGTGCCTGGGGGTTGGGGGTTCCTGGGTATGGCTACACCTTC. Translated, it gives CAWGLGVPGYGYTF.

This clonotype was seen more than once but under ten times. The rearrangement joins TRBV20-1 to TRBJ2-1; no reliable D call. Trimming removed 5 bases from V and 0 bases from J, with 5 bases in between. Germline V CDR1 and CDR2: DFQATT, SNEGSKA (reference sequence). This CDR3 comprises 12 residues. This CDR3 reads CSAPFSYNEQFF. The DNA for the CDR3 is TGCAGTGCTCCTTTCTCCTACAATGAGCAGTTCTTC.

This clonotype was found many times. V is TRBV3-1 and J is TRBJ2-7, with D possibly TRBD2 on 6 matching bases. The V end lost 4 bases, the J end lost 4 bases, and 8 bases lay between the germline ends. Germline lookup yields CDR1 LGHDT and CDR2 YNNKEL (reference sequence). The CDR3 is 12 residues long. The CDR3: CASSRGTYEQYF. As DNA, the CDR3 is TGTGCCAGCAGCCGCGGGACTTACGAGCAGTACTTC.

The chain joins TRBV29-1 to TRBJ2-1; 8 nucleotides agree with TRBD2. The assigned J gene may be wrong: the sequence end matches TRBJ2-7 better. The germline V gene encodes CDR1 SQVTM and CDR2 ANQGSEA. The CDR3 has 14 residues. The CDR3 is CSADSGGDSYEQYF. The DNA of the CDR3 is TGCAGCGCTGATTCCGGGGGGGATTCCTACGAGCAGTACTTC.

The chain recombines TRBV10-3 with TRBJ2-7; 11 bases line up with TRBD1. Germline lookup yields CDR1 ENHRY and CDR2 SYGVKD. This CDR3 contains 16 residues. Trimming cost V 4 bases and J 5 bases; bases outside gene matches: 10. Written as DNA, the CDR3 is TGTGCCATCAGTGGGTCACGGACAGGGGGCATCGACGAGCAGTACTTC. Amino acid sequence: CAISGSRTGGIDEQYF.

The CDR3 bases are TGTGCCAGCAGCCTGGACAGGGGGCTCCTAAATTACGAGCAGTACTTC. Its protein is CASSLDRGLLNYEQYF. The chain is built from TRBV5-6 and TRBJ2-7; 11 bases fit TRBD1. CDR1 is SGHDT and CDR2 is YYEEEE in the germline V gene. The length of the CDR3 is 16 residues. The V segment lost 4 bases and the J segment 4 bases; nucleotides outside the gene matches: 10.

A remark on this clonotype: At one of its ends the junction is not consistent with the germline gene, which may arise from a read error. The chain employs TRBV19 and TRBJ2-5, with D perhaps TRBD1 (5 bases). The CDR3 spans 13 residues. CDR1 and CDR2 from the germline V gene are LNHDA and SQIVND (reference sequence). In DNA, the CDR3 is TGTCCCAGTAGTCTAACAGGTCAAGAGACCCAGTACTTC. Translation: CPSSLTGQETQYF.

This clonotype was seen a few times. An end of the junction differs from the germline gene, which may be a read error. J is TRBJ2-2 and V is TRBV4-2; no definite D call. The germline V gene encodes CDR1 LGHNA and CDR2 YNFKEQ. The CDR3 spans 18 residues. The CDR3 region has the DNA TGTGCCAGCAGCGAAGACCTGGTTGGACGCCGGTGGGGCGGGGAGCTGTTTTTT. Its translation: CASSEDLVGRRWGGELFF.